This T cell receptor (beta chain) was documented in a study of T-cell reconstitution after alpha-beta-depleted transplantation in children. This clonotype showed up many times. No antigen is known for it. Preparation of the TCRbeta library used unique molecular identifiers. TCRdb recomputed calls from the PCR reads with MiXCR, one row per CDR3 protein. Here the sample spans around 190,000 distinct CDR3 sequences, approximately 6.9% being singletons. V lost 4 bases, J lost 2 bases, and 3 bases stayed unmatched. This CDR3 is 14 amino acids long. The germline gives CDR1 SGDLS, CDR2 YYNGEE. Study-wide results and caveats: Surviving recipient cells, namely T cells and thymic progenitors, were the source of high day-60 TCRbeta diversity in some patients. A year post-transplant, T-cell counts and diversity derived mostly from newly produced T cells. Alpha-beta T cells about two months after transplant reportedly derived from several hundred expanded graft clones.

This chain joins TRBV9 and TRBJ1-3; 7 bases line up with TRBD1. Sequenced material: PBMCs, taken before TCRalphabeta/CD19-depleted stem cell transplant. The TCR comes from a boy aged 2 to 10 with acute lymphoblastic leukemia, due to receive a stem cell transplant. The CDR3 region is CASSLDRAGNTIYF. CDR3 DNA: TGTGCCAGCAGCCTCGACAGGGCTGGAAACACCATATATTTT.